The 8 T cell receptor beta chains in this list originate from one sample, sequenced in a study of cytomegalovirus exposure and HLA in healthy donors (dated by TCRdb to the late 2010s). Library prep was done by the immunoSEQ multiplex PCR assay. For the multiplex PCR, a mixture combining 60 forward primers for TCR Vbeta segments and 13 reverse primers for TCR Jbeta segments was used. In TCRdb, the immuneACCESS table is reduced to in-frame sequences with V and J assigned. These tables do not hold every clone; where another copy was compared, an unresolved V gene accounts for under half, and the others remain unexplained. Counted in this sample were fewer than 250,000 clones; 60% to 80% of them appeared once. In total, the top ten clones hold roughly 1.9% of the sample. Sequencing input: PBMCs. Source of these receptors: a male donor in good health and CMV-seronegative.

This sequence joins TRBV5-6 and TRBJ2-7; 8 bases are shared with TRBD2. With V trimmed by 6 bases and J by 2 bases, 10 bases remained unmatched. There are 15 residues in the CDR3. Germline assignment: CDR1 SGHDT and CDR2 YYEEEE. CDR3 in amino acids: CASNIRGTRTYEQYF. The CDR3 nucleotides are TGTGCCAGCAATATTCGAGGGACTAGAACCTACGAGCAGTACTTC.

In this sample, this clone turned up once. This chain links TRBV6-4 with TRBJ1-6; D is ambiguous. V was cut by 2 bases and J by 9 bases, with 8 bases left in between. Germline CDR1 MRHNA, CDR2 SNTAGT. This CDR3 comprises 13 residues. CDR3 in DNA: TGTGCCAGCAGTGACCAGGATGGTTCACCCCTCCACTTT. Translating gives CASSDQDGSPLHF.

This chain connects TRBV28 to TRBJ2-7, with 12 bases aligning to TRBD2. Trimming took 2 bases from V and 6 from J; bases not matched to a gene: 5. The CDR3 has 15 amino acids. CDR1 and CDR2 from the germline V gene are MDHEN and SYDVKM. In nucleotides, the CDR3 is TGTGCCAGCAGTTTAGCGGCTAGCGGGAGGGGCGAGCAGTACTTC. Its translation is CASSLAASGRGEQYF.

The J gene is TRBJ1-3, the V gene TRBV28; unclear D gene. CDR1 is MDHEN, CDR2 SYDVKM, per germline. The length of the CDR3 is 14 residues. Deletions cut 7 bases from V and 5 bases from J, with 15 bases between. DNA of the CDR3: TGTGCCAGCACCGAAGGAGACTCGAGAAACACCATATATTTT. Its protein product is CASTEGDSRNTIYF.

The CDR3 DNA sequence: TGCGCCAGCAGCAGCCGGACAGGGGGAAATCAGCCCCAGCATTTT. Translation: CASSSRTGGNQPQHF. This chain joins TRBV5-1 and TRBJ1-5, with 10 positions matching TRBD1. This CDR3 is built from 15 residues. V gave up 4 bases and J gave up 4 bases; unmatched junction bases: 5. In germline, CDR1 is SGHRS, CDR2 YFSETQ.

The sample holds a few counts of this clone. The J gene is TRBJ2-3, the V gene TRBV7-2; 9 bases agree with TRBD1. V dropped 5 bases and J dropped 11; count of bases not matched to a gene: 5. CDR1 SGHTA and CDR2 FQGNSA come from the germline V gene. This CDR3 spans 12 amino acids. CDR3 protein: CASSQDRGGQYF. The CDR3 coding sequence is TGTGCCAGCAGCCAGGACAGGGGTGGGCAGTATTTT. Complete variable domain (other parts from reference TRBV7-2 and TRBJ2-3): GAGVSQSPSNKVTEKGKDVELRCDPISGHTALYWYRQSLGQGLEFLIYFQGNSAPDKSGLPSDRFSAERTGGSVSTLTIQRTQQEDSAVYLCASSQDRGGQYFGPGTRLTVL.

In this sample, this clone turned up a few times. The chain is built from TRBV15 and TRBJ2-1; no definite D call. The CDR3 spans 14 residues. Trimming took off 2 bases at V and 6 bases at J, with 11 bases between the two ends. Germline CDR1 LNHNV, CDR2 YYDKDF (reference sequence). The CDR3 loop is CATSRSPSGNEQFF. Written as DNA, the CDR3 is TGTGCCACCAGCAGATCCCCCTCCGGCAATGAGCAGTTCTTC.

The chain joins TRBV30 to TRBJ2-1, with a possible D match to TRBD2 (5 bases). Trimming pared 4 bases from V and 9 bases from J, leaving 10 bases between. Germline V lookup: CDR1 GTSNPN, CDR2 SVGIG (reference sequence). There are 11 residues in the CDR3. In DNA form, the CDR3 reads TGTGCCTGGACGGAGGCGCGTGAGCAGTTCTTC. Amino acids: CAWTEAREQFF.